The entry below describes one T cell receptor (beta chain). Antigen specificity is unknown. This entry is derived from a study of T cell responses to AZD1222 COVID-19 vaccine. Study results and caveats: Spike-specific TCR breadth and depth rose after two AZD1222 doses. Nearly half of the spike-specific TCRs reportedly recognize variant regions that carry no mutations.

The CDR3 is 13 amino acids. V dropped 3 bases and J dropped 4 bases, with 8 bases sitting between them. Germline values: CDR1 SGDLS, CDR2 YYNGEE. Method: immunoSEQ multiplex PCR; TCRdb's copy keeps in-frame clones and lacks some. The sample records 95,000 to 110,000 clones, roughly 92% being singletons. The clonotype was recovered from an adult in good health. The V call is TRBV9, the J call TRBJ2-1; D not certain. The input for sequencing was peripheral blood, taken on day 0 of AZD1222 vaccination. Here the CDR3 DNA reads TGTGCCAGCAGCGCGACGGATTACAATGAGCAGTTCTTC. Translated: CASSATDYNEQFF.